This T cell receptor (beta chain) was identified during a study of T cell repertoires in aging, cancer and after chemotherapy (dated by TCRdb to about 2019). About the full investigation: Donors spanned six age groups from 30 or younger to 70 or older, with at least three individuals per group. In the solid tumor group, the paired samples taken before and after chemotherapy came from patients with brain tumors (glioblastoma) who were receiving therapy based on temozolomide. The complete dataset included about 8.8 million TCR reads. Peripheral blood TCR beta repertoires from healthy donors and cancer patients were profiled to examine immunoaging and T cell reconstitution after chemotherapy. Alongside fewer than 100 healthy donors serving as a reference group, the cohort included 218 cancer patients, of whom 90 to 94 had hematological cancers and 120 to 130 had solid cancers. The full study reports these points: Compared with age-matched healthy donors, untreated patients with hematological or solid cancers had significantly lower TCR diversity and higher clonality in blood. According to the authors, the repertoire data do not allow conclusions to be drawn about immunological memory after chemotherapy. In both cancer cohorts, the median generation probability rose over the chemotherapy interval, which suggests that the repertoire was reconstituted through rebound thymic output. In healthy donors, the decline in TCR diversity with age was mainly due to loss of richness, whereas in cancer patients loss of evenness also played a role.

Deletion took 4 bases off V and 0 bases off J, with a span of 8 bases between the germline ends. The germline V gene supplies CDR1 SGDLS and CDR2 YYNGEE. The CDR3 runs 14 amino acids, cysteine and phenylalanine included. The DNA shown is the 42-base CDR3, in frame from base 1. This clonotype has only a few counts. The antigen this receptor binds is unknown. The record has no base qualities; no much larger clone is one base away. TCR beta rearrangements were amplified from genomic DNA extracted from peripheral blood rather than from sorted cells or RNA. Rearranged TRB sequences spanning V, D and J segments were amplified by multiplex touch-down PCR using a mixed TRB-A/B primer pool. Two consecutive PCR reactions with Phusion HS II polymerase added Illumina adapters and sample indices to the amplicons. Amplicons were gel-purified with the NucleoSpin Gel and PCR Clean-up kit, then checked with Qubit and an Agilent 2100 Bioanalyzer. The libraries were sequenced on an Illumina MiSeq with 600-cycle, single-indexed, paired-end runs. In the paper's pipeline: Processing of the TRB sequences was carried out with MiXCR versions 2.12 and 3.0.5. Each unique CDR3 nucleotide sequence was treated as one clone, and only productive sequences with two or more reads were kept. The repertoire metrics were Shannon diversity, evenness, clonality (calculated as one minus evenness), and diversity profiles parameterized by alpha from 0 to 5. Generation probabilities of clones in paired pre- and post-chemotherapy samples were computed with the IGoR algorithm. TCRdb took the public reads, trimmed them with fastp at Q25, ran MiXCR for clone calling and kept in-frame beta chains. When rows share a CDR3 protein, they turn into one entry using the most common DNA and genes. It is TCRdb's table, rather than the study itself, that gives the V and J calls and clone size. The sample includes around 2,000 distinct CDR3 sequences, with 15% to 20% observed a single time. Roughly 4.9% of the sample comes from the top ten.

Sequenced material: blood. The sequence links TRBV9 to TRBJ2-1; the D gene is unclear. This receptor was obtained from a human donor with a solid tumor. In nucleotide form, the sequence is TGTGCCAGCAGCCGGTTGAGCTCCTACAATGAGCAGTTCTTC. It translates as CASSRLSSYNEQFF. Where the CDR3 stops, the reference TRBV9 and TRBJ2-1 genes take over; the full variable domain is DSGVTQTPKHLITATGQRVTLRCSPRSGDLSVYWYQQSLDQGLQFLIQYYNGEERAKGNILERFSAQQFPDLHSELNLSSLELGDSALYFCASSRLSSYNEQFFGPGTRLTVL.